These 16 T cell receptor beta chains originate from one sample sequenced in a study of vaccination and CD4 T cells after COVID-19. These receptors lack a known antigen. Treatment in this sample: roughly nine-day PBMC culture with coronavirus spike peptide pools or control peptides (ViraFEST assay). Sequencing of DNA taken from cultured CD4+ T cells relied on the Oncomine TCR Beta short-read assay. One entry per CDR3 protein, called by TCRdb with MiXCR from the PCR reads. The table records about 17,000 distinct CDR3 sequences, 60% to 80% of them present only once. The sample comprised CD4+ T cells from blood, cultured in vitro. These receptor sequences come from a human donor who had recovered from COVID-19.

The chain recombines TRBV20-1 with TRBJ2-3; either TRBD1 or TRBD2 may supply D (5 bases each). The germline V gene has CDR1 DFQATT and CDR2 SNEGSKA (reference sequence). V dropped 6 bases and J dropped 4 bases, with 17 bases sitting between them. This CDR3 has 14 residues. Here the CDR3 reads CSAPPSLGADTQYF. The CDR3 DNA is TGCAGTGCCCCCCCCAGCTTGGGGGCAGATACGCAGTATTTT.

This chain links TRBV20-1 with TRBJ2-3; a possible D gene is TRBD2 (5 bases). CDR1 DFQATT and CDR2 SNEGSKA come from the germline V gene (reference sequence). This CDR3 has 12 residues. The CDR3 protein is CRASRGVDTQYF. CDR3 sequence (DNA): TGCAGGGCAAGTCGGGGTGTTGATACGCAGTATTTT.

The chain uses TRBV7-2 and TRBJ2-5, with D possibly TRBD1 on 7 matching bases. V was pared by 5 bases and J by 4 bases, with 14 bases between. This CDR3 has 14 residues. In germline, CDR1 is SGHTA, CDR2 FQGNSA. Here the CDR3 DNA reads TGTGCCAGCAGCGGGGCAGGGGGGCCAGAGACCCAGTACTTC. This encodes CASSGAGGPETQYF. Based on the CDR3 plus reference TRBV7-2 and TRBJ2-5, the full variable domain is GAGVSQSPSNKVTEKGKDVELRCDPISGHTALYWYRQSLGQGLEFLIYFQGNSAPDKSGLPSDRFSAERTGGSVSTLTIQRTQQEDSAVYLCASSGAGGPETQYFGPGTRLLVL.

The rearrangement uses TRBV10-3 and TRBJ1-1, with 7 bases fitting TRBD1. The CDR3 totals 15 residues. V shed 7 bases, J shed 1 base, and the junction held 9 bases outside the gene matches. Looked up from germline, CDR1 is ENHRY and CDR2 is SYGVKD. CDR3 protein: CAIKAPGQPNTEAFF. For the CDR3, the DNA is TGTGCCATCAAGGCTCCGGGACAGCCGAACACTGAAGCTTTCTTT.

This clonotype has only one observation. The rearrangement joins TRBV7-8 to TRBJ1-5, with 7 bases that match TRBD1. Trimming removed 4 bases from V and 6 bases from J; junction bases left unmatched: 6. Germline CDR1 SGHVS, CDR2 FQNEAQ. The CDR3 extends over 14 amino acids. Here the CDR3 DNA reads TGTGCCAGCAGCTCGACGACAGGGAGTCAGCCCCAGCATTTT. It translates to CASSSTTGSQPQHF.

The CDR3 sequence: CASSRTSGDYNEQFF. CDR3 DNA: TGTGCCAGCAGCCGGACTAGCGGGGACTACAATGAGCAGTTCTTC. This chain joins TRBV7-3 and TRBJ2-1; 12 nucleotides agree with TRBD2. Germline values: CDR1 SGHTA, CDR2 FQGTGA. The CDR3 covers 15 residues. The V segment lost 5 bases and the J segment 3 bases; nucleotides outside the gene matches: 2.

This rearrangement joins TRBV20-1 to TRBJ2-7; 9 nucleotides line up with TRBD2. This CDR3 is 13 amino acids long. With 7 bases clipped from V and 2 bases from J, the junction kept 6 bases outside the gene matches. Germline V gene sequence: CDR1 DFQATT, CDR2 SNEGSKA (reference sequence). The CDR3, as DNA: TGCAGTGTTATATTAGCGGGGGCCTACGAGCAGTACTTC. It is translated as CSVILAGAYEQYF.

This clonotype was seen a few times. V gene TRBV7-9 combines with J gene TRBJ1-2, with TRBD1 matching 7 bases. The germline CDR1 and CDR2 sequences are SEHNR and FQNEAQ (reference sequence). The CDR3 is made up of 14 amino acids. Trimming removed 5 bases from V and 4 bases from J; junction bases left unmatched: 7. CDR3 sequence reads: CASSLLRDSYGYTF. CDR3 bases: TGTGCCAGCAGCCTCCTCCGGGACAGCTATGGCTACACCTTC.

This clonotype occurred a few times. V usage is TRBV20-1 and J usage is TRBJ1-1, with D possibly matching TRBD1 (5 bases). Trimming stripped 0 bases from V and 0 bases from J, with 17 bases between. The CDR3 totals 17 residues. CDR1 DFQATT and CDR2 SNEGSKA come from the germline V gene (reference sequence). In DNA, the CDR3 is TGCAGTGCTAGAGATCGAGTGACAGCGAGAATGAACACTGAAGCTTTCTTT. This codes for CSARDRVTARMNTEAFF.

The V gene is TRBV10-1, the J gene TRBJ1-1, with 7 bases matching TRBD1. Germline CDR1 WNHNN, CDR2 SYGVQD (reference sequence). The CDR3 has 12 residues. With V trimmed by 4 bases and J by 10 bases, 6 bases remained unmatched. The CDR3 region is CASSGDRDLAFF. The CDR3 nucleotides read TGCGCCAGCAGTGGAGACAGGGATTTAGCTTTCTTT.

The rearrangement uses TRBV20-1 and TRBJ2-5, with 7 bases lining up with TRBD2. In germline, CDR1 is DFQATT, CDR2 SNEGSKA (reference sequence). The ends lost 2 bases at V and 5 bases at J; junction bases unmatched: 8. This CDR3 has 14 amino acids. In nucleotides, the CDR3 is TGCAGTGCTAGAAGAGGGCTAGCGGTTGAGACCCAGTACTTC. Its translation: CSARRGLAVETQYF.

This clonotype was counted only a few times. The chain employs TRBV27 and TRBJ1-1; D is perhaps TRBD1 (6 bases). V shed 6 bases and J shed 1 base, with 15 bases lying between them. This CDR3 has 15 residues. Germline V gene sequence: CDR1 MNHEY, CDR2 SMNVEV (reference sequence). CDR3 sequence: CASSRNLQGNTEAFF. The CDR3 DNA is TGTGCCAGCAGCCGAAACTTACAGGGGAACACTGAAGCTTTCTTT.

The chain carries TRBV20-1 and TRBJ2-3; 7 bases align to TRBD1. V trimming: 3 bases; J trimming: 2 bases; junction bases outside the gene matches: 5. CDR3 length: 14 residues. In germline, CDR1 is DFQATT, CDR2 SNEGSKA (reference sequence). DNA for the CDR3: TGCAGTGCTAGCGTCAGGGGGAACACAGATACGCAGTATTTT. Amino acids: CSASVRGNTDTQYF.

The chain uses TRBV20-1 and TRBJ1-2; D is undetermined. V was cut by 0 bases and J by 7 bases, with 6 bases left in between. There are 11 residues in the CDR3. Germline CDR1 and CDR2: DFQATT and SNEGSKA (reference sequence). For the CDR3, the DNA is TGCAGTGCTAGAGATCTGATTGGCTACACCTTC. Translating it yields CSARDLIGYTF.

The rearrangement links TRBV4-1 to TRBJ2-3; D might be TRBD1 (5 bases). V was cut by 1 base and J by 5 bases, with 10 bases left in between. This CDR3 has 14 amino acids. Germline V gene data show CDR1 as MGHRA and CDR2 as YSYEKL. The CDR3 DNA follows: TGCGCCAGCAGCCAAGTACAACAGGTAGATACGCAGTATTTT. Translation gives CASSQVQQVDTQYF.

The V call is TRBV7-2, the J call TRBJ1-6, with 9 bases fitting TRBD1. This CDR3 region has 13 residues. Germline CDR1 reads SGHTA; CDR2 reads FQGNSA. V shed 6 bases and J 10 bases; nucleotides not matched to a gene: 4. The CDR3 nucleotides read TGTGCCAGCAGGGGACAGGGAGGCTCACCCCTCCACTTT. Its protein product is CASRGQGGSPLHF.